A selection of T cell receptor beta chains follows, all from one sample in a study of cytomegalovirus exposure and HLA in healthy donors. Produced via immunoSEQ multiplex PCR; TCRdb's table is partial and in-frame only. The sample lists 200,000 or so clones, approximately 78% occurring once. Sequencing was carried out using PBMCs. All receptors come from a woman aged 50 to 60 in good health and CMV-seropositive. Each CDR3 is given with its conserved first and last residue. D genes are given only for firm matches. Clone size, where shown, is once, few, many, or a class for clones that have expanded.

v_gene	d_gene	j_gene	abundance	CDR3nt	CDR3aa
TRBV9	TRBD2	TRBJ2-1	-	TGTGCCAGCAGCACAGACGGGGGGGCCGAAGGAAATGAGCAGTTCTTC	CASSTDGGAEGNEQFF
TRBV30	-	TRBJ1-2	-	TGTGCCTGGAGTGGGGCAGGTTTCTGGGGCTACACCTTC	CAWSGAGFWGYTF
TRBV29-1	-	TRBJ2-1	-	TGCAGCTCGGATGGAGGGGTCGATGAGCAGTTCTTC	CSSDGGVDEQFF
TRBV7-6	TRBD2	TRBJ2-1	-	TGTGCCAGCAGCTTAGCGGAAGGGGCGGGAGTCCACAATGAGCAGTTCTTC	CASSLAEGAGVHNEQFF
TRBV18	-	TRBJ2-5	-	TGTGCCAGCTCACCTAGCCAAGAGACCCAGTACTTC	CASSPSQETQYF
TRBV7-2	TRBD1	TRBJ1-6	-	TGTGCCAGCAGCTCCGGGACAGGGCTAGGTTCACCCCTCCACTTT	CASSSGTGLGSPLHF
TRBV7-9	TRBD1	TRBJ2-7	-	TGTGCCAGCAGCCCCGCCAGGGGGTCCTACGAGCAGTACTTC	CASSPARGSYEQYF
TRBV27	-	TRBJ2-2	-	TGTGCCAGCAATGCCGGGGCCGGGGAGCTGTTTTTT	CASNAGAGELFF
TRBV10-3	-	TRBJ1-1	-	TGTGCCATCAGTGAAGGACTTCCGAACACTGAAGCTTTCTTT	CAISEGLPNTEAFF
TRBV15	-	TRBJ2-7	-	TGTGCCACCAGCAGAGATCTGTCGTACGAGCAGTACTTC	CATSRDLSYEQYF
TRBV5-1	TRBD2	TRBJ2-1	once	TGCGCCAGCAGCTCTATAGCGGGAGGGTACAATGAGCAGTTCTTC	CASSSIAGGYNEQFF
TRBV7-9	-	TRBJ2-7	-	TGTTCCAGCAGCCAAGGGCCTAGACAGCCCTCCTACGAGCAGTACTTC	CSSSQGPRQPSYEQYF
TRBV19	-	TRBJ2-3	-	TGTGCCAGTCAGGAGGGGAGCACAGATACGCAGTATTTT	CASQEGSTDTQYF
TRBV7-2	TRBD2	TRBJ2-3	-	TGTGCCAGCAGCTCCCAGCGGGGGGGCGGCACAGATACGCAGTATTTT	CASSSQRGGGTDTQYF
TRBV2	-	TRBJ2-5	-	TGTGCCAGCAGCGATCCAGGGAGGCAAGAGACCCAGTACTTC	CASSDPGRQETQYF
TRBV19	-	TRBJ1-1	-	TGTGCCAGTAGGTTGGGGGCAAACATGAACACTGAAGCTTTCTTT	CASRLGANMNTEAFF
TRBV25-1	-	TRBJ2-1	-	TGTGCCAGCAGTGATAACAATGAGCAGTTCTTC	CASSDNNEQFF
TRBV18	-	TRBJ2-7	-	TGTGCCAGCTCACCTGGCCTTCCCTACGAGCAGTACTTC	CASSPGLPYEQYF
TRBV6-5	-	TRBJ2-7	-	TGTGCCAGCAGGAGACTTCCCTACGAGCAGTACTTC	CASRRLPYEQYF
TRBV6-5	-	TRBJ1-1	-	TGTGCCAGCAGACCCCGCCCCGGAGTAGCTTTCTTT	CASRPRPGVAFF
TRBV25-1	TRBD2	TRBJ2-7	-	TGTGCCAGCAGTGAATATGGCACTAGCGGGAGTTACGAGCAGTACTTC	CASSEYGTSGSYEQYF
TRBV7-9	-	TRBJ1-3	-	TGTTCCAGCAGCTTAGTTGGCGGGAGCTCTGGAAACACCATATATTTT	CSSSLVGGSSGNTIYF
TRBV11-3	-	TRBJ2-7	-	TGTGCCAGCAGCCCAGTAGCGGAGCCTCTCTACGAGCAGTACTTC	CASSPVAEPLYEQYF
TRBV6-1	TRBD1	TRBJ2-7	-	TGTGCCAGCAGTGCCCGACAGGGACCGGCCGAGCAGTACTTC	CASSARQGPAEQYF
TRBV28	-	TRBJ1-5	-	TGTGCCAGCAGTCCGAGTTGGGACACCAATCAGCCCCAGCATTTT	CASSPSWDTNQPQHF
TRBV6-4	TRBD1	TRBJ1-1	-	TGTGCCAGCAGGGAAACAGGGGAAGGGACTGAAGCTTTCTTT	CASRETGEGTEAFF
TRBV7-9	-	TRBJ2-1	-	TGTGCCAGCAGCTTCGACAGCAACTCCTACAATGAGCAGTTCTTC	CASSFDSNSYNEQFF
TRBV29-1	TRBD1	TRBJ2-7	-	TGCAGCGTTAGAACTGACAGGGTTTCCTACGAGCAGTACTTC	CSVRTDRVSYEQYF
TRBV10-2	TRBD1	TRBJ2-7	-	TGCGCCATTTCGGGACAGGGGCTGAACGAGCAGTACTTC	CAISGQGLNEQYF
TRBV5-1	-	TRBJ1-1	-	TGCGCCAGCAGCATGGGACTTATGAACACTGAAGCTTTCTTT	CASSMGLMNTEAFF
TRBV7-6	-	TRBJ2-2	-	TGTGCCAGCAGCTCCCGGGTGGGGAGGAACACCGGGGAGCTGTTTTTT	CASSSRVGRNTGELFF
TRBV2	-	TRBJ2-5	-	TGTGCCAGCAGTGACAATTTTCAAGAGACCCAGTACTTC	CASSDNFQETQYF
TRBV10-1	-	TRBJ2-7	-	TGCGCCAGCAGTGAGTCGAGCAGGGAGCAGTACTTC	CASSESSREQYF
TRBV12-5	TRBD1	TRBJ2-2	-	TGTGCTAGTGGTTTTACTTTGACAGGGTCCCCCGGGGAGCTGTTTTTT	CASGFTLTGSPGELFF
TRBV6-1	TRBD1	TRBJ2-7	-	TGTGCCAGCAGTGCGGACAGGGTGAATCACGAGCAGTACTTC	CASSADRVNHEQYF
TRBV6-5	TRBD1	TRBJ2-7	-	TGTGCCAGCAGTTACAGGGACAGGAATTACGAGCAGTACTTC	CASSYRDRNYEQYF
TRBV19	TRBD1	TRBJ1-6	-	TGTGCCAGTAAGAACTGGACAGGGGCTAATTCACCCCTCCACTTT	CASKNWTGANSPLHF
TRBV5-4	TRBD1	TRBJ1-4	-	TGTGCCAGCAGACCCGGGACAGGGGAGGAAAAACTGTTTTTT	CASRPGTGEEKLFF
TRBV5-1	-	TRBJ2-3	once	TGCGCCAGCAGCTTGAATCTAGGCACAGATACGCAGTATTTT	CASSLNLGTDTQYF
TRBV6-1	-	TRBJ2-7	few	TGTGCCAGCAGTGACGGACAGTTGATCGGGCAGTACTTC	CASSDGQLIGQYF
TRBV7-9	-	TRBJ1-2	-	TGTTCCAGCAGCTCCTCCGGGGGGGTGGGGGGCTACACCTTC	CSSSSSGGVGGYTF
TRBV7-8	TRBD2	TRBJ2-5	once	TGTGCCAGCAGCCCGGGACTAGCGGGAGGGGAAGAGACCCAGTACTTC	CASSPGLAGGEETQYF
TRBV27	-	TRBJ1-4	-	TGTGCCAGCAGTTTAAACAGTGCAACTAATGAAAAACTGTTTTTT	CASSLNSATNEKLFF